The subject of this entry is one T cell receptor (beta chain). The data were obtained in a study of blood T cell repertoires in COVID-19. CDR3 length: 17 residues. V gave up 0 bases and J gave up 3 bases; unmatched junction bases: 6. Germline V gene lookup returns CDR1 SGHRS and CDR2 YFSETQ. TCRdb's copy holds only in-frame clones and misses some; the assay was immunoSEQ multiplex PCR. The profile shows over 130,000 clones, about four fifths of them singletons. This TCR was recovered from a man aged 25-45 years with COVID-19, enrolled during active disease. V is TRBV5-1 and J is TRBJ1-4, with TRBD1 matching 9 bases. Sequenced: peripheral blood. CDR3 bases: TGCGCCAGCAGCTTGGGTTACAGGGGGCAAGCTAATGAAAAACTGTTTTTT. Translating gives CASSLGYRGQANEKLFF.